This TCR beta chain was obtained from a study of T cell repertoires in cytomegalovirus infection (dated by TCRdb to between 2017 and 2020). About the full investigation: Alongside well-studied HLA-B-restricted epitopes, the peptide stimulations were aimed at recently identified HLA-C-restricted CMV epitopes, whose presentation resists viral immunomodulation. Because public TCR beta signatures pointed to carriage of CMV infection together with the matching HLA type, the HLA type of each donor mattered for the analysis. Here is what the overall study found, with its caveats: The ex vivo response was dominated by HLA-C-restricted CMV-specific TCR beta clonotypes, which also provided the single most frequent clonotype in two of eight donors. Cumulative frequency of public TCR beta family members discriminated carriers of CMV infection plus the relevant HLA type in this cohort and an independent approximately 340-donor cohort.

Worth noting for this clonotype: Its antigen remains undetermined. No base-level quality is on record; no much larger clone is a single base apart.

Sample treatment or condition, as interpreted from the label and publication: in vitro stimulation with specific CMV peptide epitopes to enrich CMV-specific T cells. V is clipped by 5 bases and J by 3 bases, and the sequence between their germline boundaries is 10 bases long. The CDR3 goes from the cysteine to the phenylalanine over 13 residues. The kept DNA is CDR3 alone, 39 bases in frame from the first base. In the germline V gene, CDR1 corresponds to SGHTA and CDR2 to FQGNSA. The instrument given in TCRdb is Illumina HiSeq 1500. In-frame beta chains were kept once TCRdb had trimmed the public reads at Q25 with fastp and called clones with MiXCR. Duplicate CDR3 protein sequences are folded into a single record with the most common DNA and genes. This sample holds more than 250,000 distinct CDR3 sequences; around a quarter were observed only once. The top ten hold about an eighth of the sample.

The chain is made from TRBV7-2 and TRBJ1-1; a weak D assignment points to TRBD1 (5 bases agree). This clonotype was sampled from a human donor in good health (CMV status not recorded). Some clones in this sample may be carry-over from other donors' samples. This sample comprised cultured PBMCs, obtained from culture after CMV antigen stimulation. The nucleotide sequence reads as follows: TGTGCCAGCAGCCACGGGACCTACACTGAAGCTTTCTTT. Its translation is CASSHGTYTEAFF.